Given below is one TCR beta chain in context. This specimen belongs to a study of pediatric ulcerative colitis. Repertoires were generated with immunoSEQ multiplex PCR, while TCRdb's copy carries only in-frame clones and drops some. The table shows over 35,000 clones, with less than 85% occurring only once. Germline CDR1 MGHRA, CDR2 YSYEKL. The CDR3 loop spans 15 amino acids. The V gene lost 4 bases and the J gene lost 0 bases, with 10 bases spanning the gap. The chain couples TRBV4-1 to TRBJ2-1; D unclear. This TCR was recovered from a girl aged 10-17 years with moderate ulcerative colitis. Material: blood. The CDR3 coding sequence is TGCGCCAGCAGCCGGCTGGGTCCCTCCTACAATGAGCAGTTCTTC. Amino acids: CASSRLGPSYNEQFF.